This T cell receptor beta chain came from a study of regulatory T cells in long-lasting Graves disease (dated by TCRdb to the early 2020s). Some background on the complete study: Persistent Graves' disease was defined as antithyroid drug treatment for over 5 years with persistently positive TSH receptor autoantibodies. This study used TCR sequencing and RNA sequencing of peripheral blood to compare persistent Graves' disease patients against newly diagnosed Graves' disease patients. The study was conducted in China and was registered as a clinical trial. A total of about 33 samples underwent TCR sequencing, from 13 patients with persistent Graves' disease and 20 or so patients with newly diagnosed Graves' disease. In the clinical cohort, patients with persistent Graves' disease had used antithyroid drugs for an average of around 9.9 years. General conclusions and limits of the study: Preferential use of TRBV28, TRBJ1-2 and TRBJ2-5 was observed in persistent disease, whereas TRBV20-1 and TRBJ2-1 were favored in newly diagnosed disease. Sequencing and analysis were limited to the TCR beta chain. The authors acknowledged the small sample size as a limitation that may reduce accuracy. Peripheral blood alone was examined, since thyroid tissue, which constituted the primary lesion, could not be accessed. A larger number of public clonotypes was shared among persistent patients (approximately 2,500) than among newly diagnosed patients (over 850). Lower TCR Shannon entropy and fewer highly expanded clones were observed in persistent Graves' disease patients than in newly diagnosed patients, which suggested clonal expansion.

Library method: multiplex PCR. The instrument given in TCRdb is Illumina HiSeq 4000. TCR beta libraries were built with iRepertoire HTBI primers and Arm-PCR amplification of CDR3 regions. PCR products were gel purified before sequencing. In the original analysis: Gene usage analysis of CDR3 amino acid clonotypes relied on the roughly 60 TRBV and around 13 TRBJ segments identified across samples. COPE and FqMerger were used to merge filtered high-quality paired reads into contigs. BLAST was used to align contigs to IMGT TRBV, TRBD and TRBJ reference genes, with CDR3 defined following IMGT. Clonotypes above 0.1% frequency were classified as highly expanded clones. Shannon entropy was used to measure repertoire diversity, and the Gini coefficient was used to measure V-J evenness. Clonotypes shared by more than one individual were considered public. The public reads were reanalyzed by TCRdb: fastp trimming at Q25, MiXCR alignment, in-frame beta chains only. Each CDR3 protein appears once, grouped with its most common genes and DNA. TCRdb's processing, not the authors' own work, is the source of the V and J calls. The sample includes 450,000 or so distinct CDR3 sequences, with 22% observed a single time. Clones ranked in the top ten supply around 14% of the sample.

This specimen's time point label, interpreted: persistent/refractory GD, antithyroid drugs over 5 years with positive TRAb. For both TCR sequencing and RNA sequencing, RNA was extracted from PBMCs in TRIzol. The diagnosis of Graves' disease was made according to American Thyroid Association guidelines. Recruitment of patients was carried out at an endocrinology department in Xi'an, China. Each patient gave 9 to 10 milliliters of peripheral blood, collected in an EDTA anticoagulant tube. Ficoll Paque Plus density gradient separation was used to isolate PBMCs, and no further T cell sorting was done. An Agilent 2100 Bioanalyzer and agarose gel were used to assess RNA quality, and a NanoDrop 2000 was used to measure RNA concentration. This clonotype was detected only a few times. Its antigen target is currently unknown. Within one base of it there is no much larger clone, and no base qualities were kept.

Measured from the cysteine to the phenylalanine, the CDR3 is 16 residues long. The DNA shown is the 48-base CDR3, in frame from base 1. Relative to germline, V is missing 6 bases and J is missing 2 bases, with 9 bases of the junction outside any gene match. The germline V gene encodes CDR1 MNHEY and CDR2 SVGEGT. The sequenced sample was peripheral blood mononuclear cells (PBMCs), obtained when the disease was refractory, from a patient treated with antithyroid drugs. Recombination linked TRBV6-2 or TRBV6-3 to TRBJ2-2, with TRBD2 identical over 7 junction bases. The sequence was obtained from a female donor with Graves disease. The nucleotide sequence reads as follows: TGTGCCAGCAGACCTTCGGGACTAAAAAACACCGGGGAGCTGTTTTTT. This translates into CASRPSGLKNTGELFF.